Here is one T cell receptor beta chain with its context. The same CDR3 can be traced to other DNA sequences in this sample. This sample is drawn from a study of T cell changes during pregnancy in multiple sclerosis. Sequencing used immunoSEQ multiplex PCR; TCRdb keeps in-frame clones, though not all of them. The sample has 29,000 or so clones, roughly nine tenths seen once. This CDR3 has 12 residues. The germline gives CDR1 SGHDT, CDR2 YYEEEE. V was pared by 2 bases and J by 5 bases, with 7 bases between. Sequencing used CD8+ T cells from peripheral blood mononuclear cells, obtained in the second trimester of pregnancy. The receptor was isolated from a female donor with multiple sclerosis, enrolled in a pregnancy study. The gene calls are TRBV5-6 and TRBJ1-1; a weak D match, TRBD1 (6 bases). The chain's CDR3 is CASSLRGTEAFF. The CDR3 DNA is TGTGCCAGCAGCTTAAGGGGGACTGAAGCTTTCTTT. The full variable domain, with the rest looked up from reference TRBV5-6 and TRBJ1-1, is DAGVTQSPTHLIKTRGQQVTLRCSPKSGHDTVSWYQQALGQGPQFIFQYYEEEERQRGNFPDRFSGHQFPNYSSELNVNALLLGDSALYLCASSLRGTEAFFGQGTRLTVV.